What follows are 18 T cell receptor beta chains derived from one specimen sequenced in a study of regulatory T cells in long-lasting Graves disease. To make TCR beta libraries, researchers used iRepertoire HTBI primers and Arm-PCR of CDR3 regions. In TCRdb, the multiplex PCR reads were re-called with MiXCR into one record per CDR3 protein. The sample contains about 320,000 distinct CDR3 sequences, 18% of which appear only once. Stated time point: newly diagnosed GD, antithyroid drugs for less than 3 months. PBMC-derived RNA was used for the TCR library. Material: peripheral blood mononuclear cells (PBMCs), obtained at new diagnosis, from a patient treated with antithyroid drugs. Every receptor here comes from a female donor with Graves disease.

This clonotype was observed once. The V and J genes are TRBV7-9 and TRBJ2-5; D could derive from TRBD1 or TRBD2 (5 bases each). The CDR3 spans 15 residues. Looked up from germline, CDR1 is SEHNR and CDR2 is FQNEAQ (reference sequence). The V end lost 1 base, the J end lost 5 bases, and 14 bases lay between the germline ends. This CDR3 is CASSLGDSGYETQYF. The CDR3 DNA follows: TGTGCCAGCAGCTTAGGTGACAGCGGATACGAGACCCAGTACTTC.

Ten or more counts support this clonotype. The gene calls are TRBV3-1 and TRBJ1-5, with D uncertain. Deletions cut 6 bases from V and 4 bases from J, with 7 bases between. Germline V CDR1 and CDR2: LGHDT, YNNKEL (reference sequence). This CDR3 is built from 12 residues. CDR3: CASSAGNQPQHF. The CDR3, as DNA: TGTGCCAGCAGTGCTGGGAATCAGCCCCAGCATTTT.

The chain employs TRBV7-9 and TRBJ2-7; TRBD2 agrees at 8 bases. There are 15 residues in the CDR3. V lost 5 bases and J lost 6; bases outside the gene matches: 12. Germline CDR1 and CDR2: SEHNR and FQNEAQ (reference sequence). The CDR3: CASSLGAGAGSEQYF. CDR3 nucleotide sequence: TGTGCCAGCAGCCTCGGAGCGGGAGCGGGGTCCGAGCAGTACTTC.

This clonotype occurred many times. The V gene is TRBV28, the J gene TRBJ1-1, with D hard to call. V was clipped by 2 bases and J by 6 bases, with 10 bases between them. Germline assignment: CDR1 MDHEN and CDR2 SYDVKM. This CDR3 contains 13 residues. CDR3 in amino acids: CASSLGLGPEAFF. CDR3 nucleotides: TGTGCCAGCAGTTTAGGCCTGGGTCCTGAAGCTTTCTTT. Based on the CDR3 plus reference TRBV28 and TRBJ1-1, the full variable domain is DVKVTQSSRYLVKRTGEKVFLECVQDMDHENMFWYRQDPGLGLRLIYFSYDVKMKEKGDIPEGYSVSREKKERFSLILESASTNQTSMYLCASSLGLGPEAFFGQGTRLTVV.

This clonotype is a singleton in its sample. This rearrangement joins TRBV18 to TRBJ1-3; 10 bases line up with TRBD1. Germline V CDR1 and CDR2: KGHSH, LQKENI. V trimming: 2 bases; J trimming: 1 base; junction bases outside the gene matches: 8. This CDR3 comprises 18 residues. The CDR3 loop is CASSPMGQGILSGNTIYF. CDR3 nucleotide sequence: TGTGCCAGCTCACCAATGGGACAGGGGATTCTATCTGGAAACACCATATATTTT. The variable domain in full, completed from reference TRBV18 and TRBJ1-3, reads NAGVMQNPRHLVRRRGQEARLRCSPMKGHSHVYWYRQLPEEGLKFMVYLQKENIIDESGMPKERFSAEFPKEGPSILRIQQVVRGDSAAYFCASSPMGQGILSGNTIYFGEGSWLTVV.

Many counts were recorded for this clonotype. The chain uses TRBV7-9 and TRBJ1-1; possible D gene TRBD1, 5 bases. Germline V gene sequence: CDR1 SEHNR, CDR2 FQNEAQ (reference sequence). V was trimmed by 8 bases and J by 6 bases, leaving 13 bases between them. CDR3 length: 12 residues. The CDR3 coding sequence is TGTGCCAGCCTGGGAGGGGTCCCTGAAGCTTTCTTT. Its translation: CASLGGVPEAFF. Full variable domain (remainder filled in from reference TRBV7-9 and TRBJ1-1): DTGVSQNPRHKITKRGQNVTFRCDPISEHNRLYWYRQTLGQGPEFLTYFQNEAQLEKSRLLSDRFSAERPKGSFSTLEIQRTEQGDSAMYLCASLGGVPEAFFGQGTRLTVV.

The chain combines TRBV18 with TRBJ1-2; D possibly corresponds to TRBD1 (5 bases). V dropped 0 bases and J dropped 3 bases, with 11 bases sitting between them. Germline assignment: CDR1 KGHSH and CDR2 LQKENI. The CDR3 loop spans 15 amino acids. The CDR3 sequence: CASSPPGIRDYGYTF. In nucleotides, the CDR3 is TGTGCCAGCTCACCACCGGGGATCAGGGACTATGGCTACACCTTC.

With respect to this clonotype: One end of the junction does not line up with germline, which may come from a read error. This chain links TRBV19 with TRBJ2-2; TRBD2 matches 14 bases. This CDR3 has 19 residues. The germline V gene encodes CDR1 LNHDA and CDR2 SQIVND (reference sequence). CDR3 sequence: CASSMKGLAGVMDTGELLF. DNA of the CDR3: TGTGCCAGTAGTATGAAGGGACTAGCGGGAGTAATGGACACCGGGGAGCTGCTTTTT.

This clonotype was seen ten or more times. The CDR3 spells CASAQGQNPTDTQYF. CDR3 DNA: TGTGCTAGTGCCCAGGGACAGAATCCCACAGATACGCAGTATTTT. The genes are TRBV12-5 and TRBJ2-3; 7 positions agree with TRBD1. Trimming took 7 bases from V and 2 from J; bases not matched to a gene: 9. Per the germline V gene, CDR1 is LGHNT and CDR2 is FRNRAP. The CDR3 is made up of 15 amino acids.

This chain joins TRBV6-5 and TRBJ1-6; D is ambiguous. Looked up from germline, CDR1 is MNHEY and CDR2 is SVGAGI. With 0 bases removed from V and 6 bases from J, the gap between germline ends came to 15 bases. This CDR3 contains 17 residues. The CDR3 is CASSYSKGEGPNSPLHF. The CDR3 nucleotides are TGTGCCAGCAGTTACTCGAAGGGAGAAGGGCCTAATTCACCCCTCCACTTT.

This clonotype came up a few times. The chain carries TRBV12-3 or TRBV12-4 and TRBJ2-7; 13 nucleotides agree with TRBD2. V gave up 3 bases and J gave up 1 base; unmatched junction bases: 6. The CDR3 covers 17 residues. The CDR3 DNA reads as TGTGCCAGCAGTTTGATTACACTAGCGGGAGGGTCCTACGAGCAGTACTTC. It yields the protein CASSLITLAGGSYEQYF.

The chain uses TRBV3-1 and TRBJ1-1; perhaps TRBD1 as D (5 bases). This CDR3 region has 16 residues. CDR1 is LGHDT and CDR2 is YNNKEL in the germline V gene (reference sequence). Between the trimmed V and J ends, which lost 4 bases and 6 bases, there was a span of 21 bases. The CDR3 DNA reads TGTGCCAGCAGCCCCCTAGGGTGGGGGAGGTCCGCTGAAGCTTTCTTT. It encodes CASSPLGWGRSAEAFF.

This clonotype was found many times. This sequence joins TRBV7-6 and TRBJ2-7; D gene uncertain. This CDR3 is 14 amino acids long. The V and J ends lost 5 bases and 1 base respectively, with 12 bases between them. Germline V gene data show CDR1 as SGHVS and CDR2 as FNYEAQ. CDR3 protein: CASSPRTESYEQYF. CDR3 sequence (DNA): TGTGCCAGCAGCCCCAGGACGGAGTCCTACGAGCAGTACTTC.

For this clonotype: Its ends do not fully match the called genes, so a read error is possible. The chain is built from TRBV6-5 and TRBJ2-7, with D perhaps TRBD2 (6 bases). This CDR3 region has 12 residues. Per the germline V gene, CDR1 is MNHEY and CDR2 is SVGAGI. CDR3 protein: CANSLTSYEQYF. The CDR3 DNA is TGTGCCAACAGTTTGACTAGTTACGAGCAGTACTTC.

At least ten counts were recorded for this clonotype. One end of the junction does not line up with germline, which may come from a read error. V usage is TRBV2 and J usage is TRBJ2-2; a possible D gene is TRBD1 (6 bases). The germline gives CDR1 SNHLY, CDR2 FYNNEI. CDR3 size: 14 residues. In DNA, the CDR3 is TGTGCCACCAGTAACAGGGCGAACACCGGGGAGCTGTTTTTT. Its protein product is CATSNRANTGELFF.

V and J are TRBV20-1 and TRBJ2-1; D is unclear. Germline lookup yields CDR1 DFQATT and CDR2 SNEGSKA (reference sequence). V was trimmed by 6 bases and J by 0 bases, leaving 12 bases between them. The CDR3 runs to 14 residues. The CDR3 is CSAPARTSYNEQFF. CDR3 DNA sequence: TGCAGTGCGCCCGCGCGCACCTCCTACAATGAGCAGTTCTTC.

This clonotype appeared a few times. The rearrangement uses TRBV18 and TRBJ2-1; 11 bases align to TRBD2. This CDR3 spans 15 amino acids. V lost 3 bases and J lost 4; bases outside the gene matches: 2. The germline gives CDR1 KGHSH, CDR2 LQKENI. The CDR3 DNA reads TGTGCCAGCTCACCGAGACTAGCGGGGTACAATGAGCAGTTCTTC. Its protein is CASSPRLAGYNEQFF.

This clonotype was counted at least ten times. The chain combines TRBV25-1 with TRBJ1-2; D not certain. The CDR3 loop spans 13 amino acids. Germline V lookup: CDR1 MGHDK, CDR2 SYGVNS. Trimming removed 2 bases from V and 5 bases from J, with 9 bases in between. The chain's CDR3 is CASSEGFLYGYTF. CDR3 bases: TGTGCCAGCAGTGAAGGTTTCTTGTATGGCTACACCTTC.